This T cell receptor beta chain originates from a study of blood T cell repertoires in COVID-19. The overall study: T cells, B-cell-depleted T cells, or PBMCs provided the cDNA or gDNA that served as material.

Using immunoSEQ multiplex PCR, the repertoire was profiled, and TCRdb retains in-frame clones only, with some absent. The data show around 220,000 clones, around 86% seen once. The Seattle patients, enrolled during active infection, were followed longitudinally. J lost 3 bases, V lost 1 base, and 8 bases had no gene match. Germline V gene sequence: CDR1 SGDLS, CDR2 YYNGEE. The CDR3 totals 16 residues. Sequencing was carried out using peripheral blood. This chain uses TRBV9 with TRBJ2-3, with 7 bases lining up with TRBD2. The source is a woman in her fifties or sixties with COVID-19, enrolled during active disease. For the CDR3, the DNA is TGTGCCAGCAGCGTAAGGGGTGGCGGGGGAACAGATACGCAGTATTTT. This sequence encodes CASSVRGGGGTDTQYF.